These 20 T cell receptor beta chains came from one sample sequenced in a study of blood T cell repertoires in COVID-19. The table came from immunoSEQ multiplex PCR; TCRdb's copy has only in-frame clones and leaves some out. The sample shows 250,000 or so clones, 70% to 85% of them seen only once. Sequencing input: peripheral blood. Receptors were obtained from a woman older than 75 with acute or convalescent COVID-19.

This clone was detected only a few times. V usage is TRBV20-1 and J usage is TRBJ2-1; D not certain. V lost 7 bases to trimming and J lost 6 bases, with 10 bases between them. CDR1 is DFQATT and CDR2 is SNEGSKA in the germline V gene (reference sequence). The CDR3 totals 11 residues. The CDR3 here is CSVRRSNEQFF. CDR3 bases: TGCAGTGTTCGACGGAGCAATGAGCAGTTCTTC.

The chain recombines TRBV10-3 with TRBJ2-1; a possible D gene is TRBD1 (6 bases). V lost 4 bases and J 7 bases, leaving 20 bases between the germline ends. Germline CDR1 and CDR2: ENHRY and SYGVKD. The CDR3 is made up of 16 amino acids. CDR3 protein: CAISGTGPSAGNEQFF. In nucleotides, the CDR3 is TGTGCCATCAGTGGAACAGGGCCCTCCGCGGGTAATGAGCAGTTCTTC.

The genes are TRBV30 and TRBJ1-3; D gene unclear. V lost 0 bases, J lost 4 bases, and 7 bases lay in between. The CDR3 runs to 13 residues. CDR1 and CDR2 from the germline V gene are GTSNPN and SVGIG (reference sequence). This CDR3 is CAWSVLGGNTIYF. The CDR3 DNA reads as TGTGCCTGGAGTGTACTCGGGGGAAACACCATATATTTT.

The rearrangement joins TRBV20-1 to TRBJ2-2; D unclear. V was trimmed by 3 bases and J by 6 bases, leaving 8 bases between them. This CDR3 spans 12 amino acids. Germline CDR1 DFQATT, CDR2 SNEGSKA (reference sequence). CDR3 loop: CSASRIAGELFF. The CDR3 DNA sequence: TGCAGTGCTAGTCGTATTGCCGGGGAGCTGTTTTTT.

This clone occurred once. The V call is TRBV19, the J call TRBJ2-2; a possible D gene is TRBD2 (5 bases). The V gene lost 7 bases and the J gene lost 4 bases, with 16 bases spanning the gap. Germline values: CDR1 LNHDA, CDR2 SQIVND (reference sequence). The CDR3 extends over 15 amino acids. The CDR3 protein is CASTSPLVTTGELFF. In DNA form, the CDR3 reads TGTGCCAGTACTAGCCCGCTAGTGACCACCGGGGAGCTGTTTTTT.

The chain recombines TRBV11-2 with TRBJ2-3, with a weak D call TRBD2 (5 bases). The V gene lost 4 bases and the J gene lost 0 bases, with 11 bases spanning the gap. The length of the CDR3 is 15 residues. Germline CDR1 SGHAT, CDR2 FQNNGV. This CDR3 reads CASSSGLSSTDTQYF. In DNA form, the CDR3 reads TGTGCCAGCAGCTCCGGACTCTCAAGCACAGATACGCAGTATTTT. Combining the CDR3 with reference TRBV11-2 and TRBJ2-3 gives the whole variable domain EAGVAQSPRYKIIEKRQSVAFWCNPISGHATLYWYQQILGQGPKLLIQFQNNGVVDDSQLPKDRFSAERLKGVDSTLKIQPAKLEDSAVYLCASSSGLSSTDTQYFGPGTRLTVL.

The rearrangement joins TRBV5-1 to TRBJ2-7, with D unresolved. V was cut by 7 bases and J by 0 bases, with 20 bases left in between. The germline V gene has CDR1 SGHRS and CDR2 YFSETQ. The CDR3 extends over 16 amino acids. The CDR3 loop reads CASSLSQLRGSYEQYF. The CDR3 DNA is TGCGCCAGCTCCCTTTCGCAATTACGCGGCTCCTACGAGCAGTACTTC.

This sequence joins TRBV7-9 and TRBJ1-5; TRBD1 matches at 10 bases. The germline CDR1 and CDR2 sequences are SEHNR and FQNEAQ (reference sequence). The V segment lost 3 bases and the J segment 6 bases; nucleotides outside the gene matches: 14. The CDR3 totals 18 residues. CDR3 nucleotides: TGTGCCAGCAGCTTCTCAACCCCCGGGACAGGGGCCAGTCAGCCCCAGCATTTT. Protein sequence: CASSFSTPGTGASQPQHF. The whole variable domain, filled in from reference TRBV7-9 and TRBJ1-5, reads DTGVSQNPRHKITKRGQNVTFRCDPISEHNRLYWYRQTLGQGPEFLTYFQNEAQLEKSRLLSDRFSAERPKGSFSTLEIQRTEQGDSAMYLCASSFSTPGTGASQPQHFGDGTRLSIL.

The genes are TRBV30 and TRBJ1-4; 8 bases are shared with TRBD1. The germline V gene encodes CDR1 GTSNPN and CDR2 SVGIG (reference sequence). V lost 0 bases and J lost 4; bases outside the gene matches: 22. The CDR3 is 21 amino acids. In DNA, the CDR3 is TGTGCCTGGAGTGTAATTAGGGGGGGGCTTGACTCGGGACAGGTTAATGAAAAACTGTTTTTT. It translates to CAWSVIRGGLDSGQVNEKLFF.

The chain links TRBV5-6 to TRBJ1-6; 7 bases map to TRBD1. This CDR3 spans 15 amino acids. Trimming at V came to 1 base and at J to 8 bases, leaving 6 bases not matched to a gene. Germline V gene lookup returns CDR1 SGHDT and CDR2 YYEEEE. The CDR3 loop is CASSLLDRLDSPLHF. DNA of the CDR3: TGTGCCAGCAGCTTGTTGGACAGGTTGGATTCACCCCTCCACTTT.

The rearrangement links TRBV9 to TRBJ1-3; perhaps TRBD1 as D (5 bases). The CDR3 contains 15 residues. Per the germline V gene, CDR1 is SGDLS and CDR2 is YYNGEE. Between the trimmed V and J ends, which lost 4 bases and 7 bases, there was a span of 18 bases. Here the CDR3 DNA reads TGTGCCAGCAGCACCGGGAGGGGCCCACGGAACACCATATATTTT. Protein sequence: CASSTGRGPRNTIYF. Full variable domain (rest looked up from reference TRBV9 and TRBJ1-3): DSGVTQTPKHLITATGQRVTLRCSPRSGDLSVYWYQQSLDQGLQFLIQYYNGEERAKGNILERFSAQQFPDLHSELNLSSLELGDSALYFCASSTGRGPRNTIYFGEGSWLTVV.

The chain employs TRBV6-5 and TRBJ2-1; D ambiguous. The CDR3 runs 13 residues. Germline CDR1 reads MNHEY; CDR2 reads SVGAGI. With 6 bases removed from V and 9 bases from J, the gap between germline ends came to 15 bases. The CDR3 loop reads CASSRPPSVEQFF. CDR3 in DNA: TGTGCCAGCAGCCGCCCCCCGAGTGTTGAGCAGTTCTTC.

This chain uses TRBV19 with TRBJ2-1, with TRBD2 matching 7 bases. CDR1 is LNHDA and CDR2 is SQIVND in the germline V gene (reference sequence). Trimming cost V 5 bases and J 9 bases; bases outside gene matches: 13. The length of the CDR3 is 15 residues. The CDR3 protein is CASSPYGGGPSEQFF. The CDR3 bases are TGTGCCAGTAGTCCCTATGGCGGGGGTCCCAGTGAGCAGTTCTTC.

The chain employs TRBV6-1 and TRBJ2-3; 7 nucleotides agree with TRBD2. The CDR3 has 15 residues. J gave up 0 bases and V 8 bases, and 8 bases lay outside the gene matches. Germline V gene data show CDR1 as MNHNS and CDR2 as SASEGT. In DNA, the CDR3 is TGTGCCAGCCGGGTAGCGGGCTCTAGCACAGATACGCAGTATTTT. Its protein product is CASRVAGSSTDTQYF.

This chain joins TRBV7-3 and TRBJ1-5; possibly TRBD1 for D (5 bases). The germline V gene has CDR1 SGHTA and CDR2 FQGTGA. Trimming removed 1 base at V and 6 bases at J, with 7 bases between. This CDR3 comprises 13 residues. In DNA form, the CDR3 reads TGTGCCAGCAGCTTAAATCAGGGTCAGCCCCAGCATTTT. Protein: CASSLNQGQPQHF.

The chain employs TRBV28 and TRBJ2-5; D perhaps matches TRBD1 (5 bases). Deletions cut 5 bases from V and 1 base from J, with 14 bases between. This CDR3 has 15 residues. Per the germline V gene, CDR1 is MDHEN and CDR2 is SYDVKM. The CDR3 DNA reads as TGTGCCAGCAGTCCTTACCGAACAGGCCAAGAGACCCAGTACTTC. It specifies CASSPYRTGQETQYF. Using reference TRBV28 and TRBJ2-5 for the parts outside the CDR3, the full variable domain is DVKVTQSSRYLVKRTGEKVFLECVQDMDHENMFWYRQDPGLGLRLIYFSYDVKMKEKGDIPEGYSVSREKKERFSLILESASTNQTSMYLCASSPYRTGQETQYFGPGTRLLVL.

This clone was seen ten or more times. The chain has TRBV7-9 and TRBJ1-3, with no clear D. The V gene's germline CDR1 is SEHNR and CDR2 FQNEAQ (reference sequence). The V and J ends lost 0 bases and 8 bases respectively, with 11 bases between them. The CDR3 consists of 14 residues. CDR3 residues: CASSLALAPDTIYF. The CDR3 DNA reads TGTGCCAGCAGCTTAGCTCTTGCTCCGGACACCATATATTTT.

V gene TRBV28 combines with J gene TRBJ2-3; 7 bases agree with TRBD2. V shed 5 bases, J shed 0 bases, and the junction held 11 bases outside the gene matches. From germline, CDR1 is MDHEN and CDR2 SYDVKM. The CDR3 runs 17 residues. The CDR3 DNA reads as TGTGCCAGCAGTCTCCATTCTAGCGGAAGTAGCACAGATACGCAGTATTTT. It encodes CASSLHSSGSSTDTQYF. Drawing the rest from reference TRBV28 and TRBJ2-3, the complete variable domain is DVKVTQSSRYLVKRTGEKVFLECVQDMDHENMFWYRQDPGLGLRLIYFSYDVKMKEKGDIPEGYSVSREKKERFSLILESASTNQTSMYLCASSLHSSGSSTDTQYFGPGTRLTVL.

This chain uses TRBV27 with TRBJ1-1; maybe TRBD1 (5 bases). Between the trimmed V and J ends, which lost 3 bases and 6 bases, there was a span of 14 bases. Germline V gene lookup returns CDR1 MNHEY and CDR2 SMNVEV (reference sequence). The CDR3 spans 14 residues. As DNA, the CDR3 is TGTGCCAGCAGTTTTCGGGGGGGGGTCGCTGAAGCTTTCTTT. Amino acids: CASSFRGGVAEAFF.

The chain carries TRBV7-2 and TRBJ2-1, with 8 nucleotides matching TRBD2. CDR1 SGHTA and CDR2 FQGNSA come from the germline V gene. V was clipped by 1 base and J by 10 bases; unmatched bases: 9. The CDR3 totals 15 residues. Here the CDR3 DNA reads TGTGCCAGCAGCTTAGTCTTTGCGGGGGGAGGGGAGCAGTTCTTC. It yields the protein CASSLVFAGGGEQFF.